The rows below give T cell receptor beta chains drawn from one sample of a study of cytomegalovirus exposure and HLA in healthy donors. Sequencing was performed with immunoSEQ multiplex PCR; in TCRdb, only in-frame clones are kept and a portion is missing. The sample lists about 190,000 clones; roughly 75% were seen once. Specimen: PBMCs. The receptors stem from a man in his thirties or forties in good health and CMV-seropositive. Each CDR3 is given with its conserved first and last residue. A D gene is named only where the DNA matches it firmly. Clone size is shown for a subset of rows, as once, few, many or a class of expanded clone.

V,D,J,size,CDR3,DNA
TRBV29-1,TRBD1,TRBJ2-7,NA,CSVEADGYRTGSYEQYF,TGCAGCGTTGAAGCCGACGGGTATAGGACAGGCTCCTACGAGCAGTACTTC
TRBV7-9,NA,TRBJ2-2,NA,CASSTGTLRTGELFF,TGTGCCAGCAGCACCGGGACTCTGAGGACCGGGGAGCTGTTTTTT
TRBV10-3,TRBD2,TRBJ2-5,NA,CAIRSGTSGRETQYF,TGTGCCATCAGGTCCGGGACTAGCGGGAGAGAGACCCAGTACTTC
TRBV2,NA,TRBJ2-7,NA,CAAAGQGRGEQYF,TGTGCCGCGGCGGGGCAGGGGAGGGGCGAGCAGTACTTC
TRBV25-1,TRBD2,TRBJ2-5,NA,CATGTRVPQYF,TGTGCGACCGGGACTAGGGTGCCCCAGTACTTC
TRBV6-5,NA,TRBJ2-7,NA,CASSPGNREPYEQYF,TGTGCCAGCAGTCCGGGGAACAGGGAACCCTACGAGCAGTACTTC
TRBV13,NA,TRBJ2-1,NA,CASSHPTGDYNEQFF,TGTGCCAGCAGCCACCCGACGGGAGACTACAATGAGCAGTTCTTC
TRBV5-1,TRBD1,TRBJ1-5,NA,CASSTGTGNQPQHF,TGCGCCAGCAGCACCGGGACAGGGAATCAGCCCCAGCATTTT
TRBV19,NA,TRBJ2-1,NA,CASSRPRLNYNEQFF,TGTGCCAGTAGTAGGCCGCGACTTAACTACAATGAGCAGTTCTTC
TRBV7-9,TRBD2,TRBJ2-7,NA,CASSSSGDPTYEQYF,TGTGCCAGCAGCTCTAGCGGGGACCCAACCTACGAGCAGTACTTC
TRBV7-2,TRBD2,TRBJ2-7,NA,CASRTSGGHEQYF,TGTGCCAGCAGGACTAGCGGGGGCCACGAGCAGTACTTC
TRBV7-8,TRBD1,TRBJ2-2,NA,CASSLRQGWDTGELFF,TGTGCCAGCAGCTTACGACAGGGGTGGGACACCGGGGAGCTGTTTTTT
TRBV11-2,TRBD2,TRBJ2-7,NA,CASSPGTSGRGEQYF,TGTGCCAGCAGCCCAGGGACTAGCGGGAGGGGGGAGCAGTACTTC
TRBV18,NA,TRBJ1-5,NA,CASSPRQGTNQPQHF,TGTGCCAGCTCACCAAGGCAGGGGACCAATCAGCCCCAGCATTTT
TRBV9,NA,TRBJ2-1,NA,CASSVVLAAEANEQFF,TGTGCCAGCAGCGTAGTCTTAGCGGCGGAGGCCAATGAGCAGTTCTTC
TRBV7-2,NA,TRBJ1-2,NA,CASSSAGPAGYTF,TGTGCCAGCAGCTCCGCAGGGCCGGCTGGCTACACCTTC
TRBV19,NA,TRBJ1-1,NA,CASSLPWRETEAFF,TGTGCCAGTAGTCTTCCATGGAGAGAAACTGAAGCTTTCTTT
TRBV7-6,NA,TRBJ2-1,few,CASRGAGKYNEQFF,TGTGCCAGCAGGGGGGCAGGGAAGTACAATGAGCAGTTCTTC
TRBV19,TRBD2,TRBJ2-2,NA,CASSILAGGLGGELFF,TGTGCCAGTAGTATCTTGGCGGGAGGGCTAGGCGGGGAGCTGTTTTTT
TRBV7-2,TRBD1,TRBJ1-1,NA,CASSLGQQGANTEAFF,TGTGCCAGCAGCTTAGGCCAACAGGGGGCAAACACTGAAGCTTTCTTT
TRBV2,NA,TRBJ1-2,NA,CASTLGGNGYTF,TGTGCCAGCACCCTTGGAGGGAATGGCTACACCTTC
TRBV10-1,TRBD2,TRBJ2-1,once,CAPRASGHNEQFF,TGCGCACCTCGGGCTAGCGGGCACAATGAGCAGTTCTTC
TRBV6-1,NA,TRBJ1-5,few,CASSEAGLGSNQPQHF,TGTGCCAGCAGTGAAGCGGGGCTCGGGAGCAATCAGCCCCAGCATTTT
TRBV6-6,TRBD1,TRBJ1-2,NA,CASSSGTGGGSYGYTF,TGTGCCAGCAGTTCCGGGACAGGGGGCGGAAGCTATGGCTACACCTTC
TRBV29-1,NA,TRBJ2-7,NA,CSVGTTGEQYF,TGCAGCGTGGGGACTACAGGGGAGCAGTACTTC
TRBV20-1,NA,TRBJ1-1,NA,CSVLGGTEAFF,TGCAGTGTCTTAGGGGGCACTGAAGCTTTCTTT
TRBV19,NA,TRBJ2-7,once,CASSNNFGAVVYEQYF,TGTGCCAGTAGTAACAACTTTGGAGCAGTTGTCTACGAGCAGTACTTC
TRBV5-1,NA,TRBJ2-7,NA,CASSLGAPGVEYEQYF,TGCGCCAGCAGCTTGGGTGCTCCGGGAGTAGAGTACGAGCAGTACTTC
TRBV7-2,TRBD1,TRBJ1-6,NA,CASSLVLGQGPPLHF,TGTGCCAGCAGCTTAGTGCTGGGACAGGGTCCACCCCTCCACTTT
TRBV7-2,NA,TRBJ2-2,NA,CASSLRGYTGELFF,TGTGCCAGCAGCTTACGCGGGTACACCGGGGAGCTGTTTTTT
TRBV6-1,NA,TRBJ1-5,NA,CASSETIQPQHF,TGTGCCAGCAGTGAGACAATCCAGCCCCAGCATTTT
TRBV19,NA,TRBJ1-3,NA,CASSIATQSGNTIYF,TGTGCCAGTAGTATAGCGACACAATCTGGAAACACCATATATTTT
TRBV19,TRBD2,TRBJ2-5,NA,CASSPARGVQETQYF,TGTGCCAGTAGTCCGGCTCGGGGGGTCCAAGAGACCCAGTACTTC
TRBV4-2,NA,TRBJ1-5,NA,CTSSRVGGANQPQHF,TGTACCAGCAGCCGGGTGGGGGGGGCGAATCAGCCCCAGCATTTT
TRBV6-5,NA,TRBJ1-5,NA,CASRPPGGLDQPQHF,TGTGCCAGCAGACCCCCGGGGGGGCTAGATCAGCCCCAGCATTTT
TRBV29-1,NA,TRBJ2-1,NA,CSVEVANEQFF,TGTAGCGTTGAAGTGGCAAATGAGCAGTTCTTC
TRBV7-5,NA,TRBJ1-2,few,CARSFTTGGDHANYGYTF,TGTGCCAGAAGCTTCACAACAGGGGGCGACCATGCTAACTATGGCTACACCTTC
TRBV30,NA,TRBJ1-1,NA,CAWSAEMNTEAFF,TGTGCCTGGAGCGCGGAGATGAACACTGAAGCTTTCTTT
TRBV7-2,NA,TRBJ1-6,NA,CASSSRQAVNSPLHF,TGTGCCAGCAGCTCCCGACAGGCAGTTAATTCACCCCTCCACTTT
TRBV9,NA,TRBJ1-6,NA,CASSEDVGSSYNSPLHF,TGTGCCAGCAGCGAAGATGTCGGGAGCTCCTATAATTCACCCCTCCACTTT
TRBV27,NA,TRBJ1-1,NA,CASSLSGRAAQPNTEAFF,TGTGCCAGCAGTTTATCAGGGCGGGCCGCCCAACCGAACACTGAAGCTTTCTTT
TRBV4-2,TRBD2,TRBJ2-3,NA,CASSHAGTSGSLADTQYF,TGTGCCAGCAGCCATGCCGGGACTAGCGGGAGTCTTGCAGATACGCAGTATTTT
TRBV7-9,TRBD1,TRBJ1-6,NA,CSSRGTGGPLGSPLHF,TGTTCCAGCAGGGGGACAGGGGGCCCTCTAGGTTCACCCCTCCACTTT
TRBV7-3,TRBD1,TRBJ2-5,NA,CASSLTRDRGQETQYF,TGTGCCAGCAGCTTAACGAGAGACAGGGGGCAAGAGACCCAGTACTTC
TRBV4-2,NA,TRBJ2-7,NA,CASSLDQRSYEQYF,TGTGCCAGCAGCTTAGATCAAAGATCCTACGAGCAGTACTTC
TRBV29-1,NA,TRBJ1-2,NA,CSGQGSNYGYTF,TGCAGCGGGCAGGGATCTAACTATGGCTACACCTTC
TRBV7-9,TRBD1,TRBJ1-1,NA,CSSSYGQGVLTEAFF,TGTTCCAGCAGTTACGGACAGGGGGTTTTGACTGAAGCTTTCTTT
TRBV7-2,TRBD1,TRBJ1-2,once,CASSLVTGEAYGYTF,TGTGCCAGCAGCTTAGTGACAGGGGAAGCCTATGGCTACACCTTC
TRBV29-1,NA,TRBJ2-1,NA,CSVAPTSTGQFF,TGCAGCGTTGCACCCACCTCAACGGGACAGTTCTTC
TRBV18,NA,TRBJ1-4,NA,CASSQRGPSEKLFF,TGTGCCAGCTCACAGCGGGGACCGTCTGAAAAACTGTTTTTT
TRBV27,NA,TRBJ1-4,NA,CASSVYRTDPTNEKLFF,TGTGCCAGCAGTGTATATCGGACAGATCCTACTAATGAAAAACTGTTTTTT
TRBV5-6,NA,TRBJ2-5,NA,CASSLGLARETQYF,TGTGCCAGCAGCCTAGGATTGGCTCGGGAGACCCAGTACTTC
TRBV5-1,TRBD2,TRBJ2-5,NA,CASSLEPRGGGEETQYF,TGCGCCAGCAGCTTGGAACCGCGGGGGGGCGGGGAAGAGACCCAGTACTTC
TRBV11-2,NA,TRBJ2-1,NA,CASRGAREQFF,TGTGCCAGCCGGGGGGCTAGGGAGCAGTTCTTC
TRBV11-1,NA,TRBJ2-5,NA,CASSSQVYQETQYF,TGTGCCAGCAGCTCACAGGTGTACCAAGAGACCCAGTACTTC